This TCR beta chain emerged from a study of T-cell reconstitution after alpha-beta-depleted transplantation in children (dated by TCRdb to 2015 to 2016). Regarding the complete study: Using TCR repertoire profiling, the study quantitatively followed how T-cell immune reconstitution unfolded in children after TCRalphabeta/CD19-depleted allogeneic hematopoietic cell transplantation.

Broad study findings and their caveats: The high TCRbeta diversity at day 60 in some patients was ascribed to recipient T cells and intrathymic progenitors that had survived conditioning. About two months after transplant, the apparently early recovery of alphabetaT-cell counts reportedly depended on just several hundred clones that had expanded rapidly and came from non-depleted graft cells. The frequencies of hyperexpanded clones fell over the following months, and after one year, T-cell counts and TCRbeta diversity were mostly attributed to newly produced T cells.

In light of the paper, this sample's treatment or condition label describes: allogeneic hematopoietic cell transplantation with graft depleted of TCRalphabeta T cells and CD19 B cells. The transplant recipients were children given TCRalphabeta/CD19-depleted allogeneic hematopoietic cell grafts. This clonotype was detected ten times or more. What antigen it recognizes has not been identified. Base qualities were left out, and no much larger clone turns up one base away. V is cut back by 3 bases and J by 1 base, with 1 base in the junction unmatched. The germline V gene (reference sequence) yields SGHKS for CDR1 and YYEKEE for CDR2. The CDR3 measures 14 amino acids from cysteine to phenylalanine. Here the CDR3 DNA is all that survives: 42 bases in frame from base 1. The library was built by means of PCR. Sequencing was carried out with an Illumina HiSeq 2500. TCR library preparation used molecular barcoding, with unique molecular identifiers applied to normalize quantification of the TCRbeta repertoire. TCRdb reran the public reads through fastp at Q25 and MiXCR, keeping productive beta chains. When rows share a CDR3 protein, they turn into one entry using the most common DNA and genes. The sample has hundreds of thousands of distinct CDR3 sequences on record, roughly a tenth of them singletons. Of the sample, around 2% falls within the top ten clones.

The specimen comprised PBMCs, sampled before TCRalphabeta/CD19-depleted stem cell transplant. This TCR came from a child under 10 years old with inherited bone marrow failure, due to receive a stem cell transplant. The V and J segments used are TRBV5-5 and TRBJ2-3, with TRBD1 identical over 8 junction bases. CDR3 sequence: CASSSTGGTDTQYF. The sequenced DNA is TGTGCCAGCAGCTCGACAGGGGGCACAGATACGCAGTATTTT.